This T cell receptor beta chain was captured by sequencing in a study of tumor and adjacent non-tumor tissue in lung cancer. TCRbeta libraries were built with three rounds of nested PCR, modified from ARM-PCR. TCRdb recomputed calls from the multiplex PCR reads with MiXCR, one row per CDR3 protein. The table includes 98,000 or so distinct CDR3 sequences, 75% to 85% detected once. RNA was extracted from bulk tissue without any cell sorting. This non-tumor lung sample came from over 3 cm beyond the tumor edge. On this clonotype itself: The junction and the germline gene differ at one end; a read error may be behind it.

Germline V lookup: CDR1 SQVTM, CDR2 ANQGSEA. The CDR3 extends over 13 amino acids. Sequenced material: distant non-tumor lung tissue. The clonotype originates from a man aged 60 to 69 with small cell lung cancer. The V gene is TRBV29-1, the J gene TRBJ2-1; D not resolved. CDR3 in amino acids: CSVERAQANVQFF. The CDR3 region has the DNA TGCAGCGTTGAAAGGGCTCAGGCCAATGTGCAGTTCTTC.